These 16 T cell receptor beta chains were sequenced from one sample in a study of cytomegalovirus exposure and HLA in healthy donors. PCR employed 60 Vbeta and 13 Jbeta primers. TCRdb's table, derived via immunoSEQ multiplex PCR, lists solely in-frame clones and lacks some. The sample lists 60,000 to 90,000 clones, less than 75% occurring once. The sample taken for sequencing was PBMCs. Receptors were obtained from a man aged 35-49 years in good health and CMV-seropositive.

V usage is TRBV5-1 and J usage is TRBJ1-1; 12 bases align to TRBD1. Germline CDR1 SGHRS, CDR2 YFSETQ. This CDR3 contains 18 residues. Germline trimming cut 2 bases from V and 1 base from J; bases unmatched to any gene: 9. CDR3 protein: CASSLRWGQGAGNTEAFF. For the CDR3, the DNA is TGCGCCAGCAGCTTAAGGTGGGGACAGGGGGCCGGGAACACTGAAGCTTTCTTT.

The chain employs TRBV30 and TRBJ1-1; no clear D. Trimming took off 3 bases at V and 2 bases at J, with 10 bases between the two ends. Germline CDR1 reads GTSNPN; CDR2 reads SVGIG (reference sequence). This CDR3 spans 13 amino acids. CDR3 loop: CAWSAHENTEAFF. Written as DNA, the CDR3 is TGTGCCTGGAGCGCACATGAAAACACTGAAGCTTTCTTT.

This chain links TRBV19 with TRBJ1-1; TRBD1 might be the D (6 bases). The V end was cut by 5 bases, the J end by 4 bases, with 17 bases between. The CDR3 is 15 residues long. CDR1 is LNHDA and CDR2 is SQIVND in the germline V gene (reference sequence). The CDR3 is CASSLNRAPLTEAFF. The CDR3 nucleotides are TGTGCCAGTAGTCTAAACAGGGCCCCGCTCACTGAAGCTTTCTTT. Full variable domain (remainder filled in from reference TRBV19 and TRBJ1-1): DGGITQSPKYLFRKEGQNVTLSCEQNLNHDAMYWYRQDPGQGLRLIYYSQIVNDFQKGDIAEGYSVSREKKESFPLTVTSAQKNPTAFYLCASSLNRAPLTEAFFGQGTRLTVV.

The chain links TRBV7-3 to TRBJ2-7; D call uncertain. Trimming removed 1 base at V and 2 bases at J, with 9 bases between. The V gene's germline CDR1 is SGHTA and CDR2 FQGTGA. CDR3 length: 14 amino acids. The DNA of the CDR3 is TGTGCCAGCAGCTTAAGTGGTGAGACCTACGAGCAGTACTTC. As protein: CASSLSGETYEQYF.

The chain combines TRBV5-4 with TRBJ1-4, with a tentative D call TRBD1 (6 bases). Trimming took off 0 bases at V and 5 bases at J, with 14 bases between the two ends. CDR1 is SGHNT, CDR2 YYREEE, per germline (reference sequence). CDR3 length: 16 amino acids. CDR3 DNA sequence: TGTGCCAGCAGCTTGGACGGGGGGCGGGGGAATGAAAAACTGTTTTTT. It codes for CASSLDGGRGNEKLFF.

CDR3 in amino acids: CASSPTPGQGQEAFF. CDR3 nucleotides: TGTGCCAGCAGCCCCACTCCGGGACAGGGACAAGAAGCTTTCTTT. This chain links TRBV9 with TRBJ1-1, with 9 bases identical to TRBD1. CDR1 and CDR2 (germline): SGDLS, YYNGEE. CDR3 length: 15 residues. Trimming cost V 4 bases and J 8 bases; bases outside gene matches: 12.

The chain couples TRBV6-5 to TRBJ1-5; D gene unclear. Deletions cut 5 bases from V and 3 bases from J, with 8 bases between. The CDR3 is 13 amino acids. CDR1 and CDR2 (germline): MNHEY, SVGAGI. CDR3 nucleotides: TGTGCCAGCAGTACCGAGTACAATCAGCCCCAGCATTTT. Translating it yields CASSTEYNQPQHF.

This chain connects TRBV30 to TRBJ1-5; 9 nucleotides match TRBD1. Germline lookup yields CDR1 GTSNPN and CDR2 SVGIG (reference sequence). The V gene end was trimmed by 1 base and the J gene end by 9 bases; junction bases not matched to a gene: 1. The CDR3 has 12 residues. CDR3 DNA: TGTGCCTGGAGTGAGGACAGGGGGCCCCAGCATTTT. Its translation is CAWSEDRGPQHF.

The J gene is TRBJ1-4, the V gene TRBV2; no definite D call. Per the germline V gene, CDR1 is SNHLY and CDR2 is FYNNEI. This CDR3 region has 18 residues. V was trimmed by 6 bases and J by 0 bases, leaving 20 bases between them. The CDR3 sequence: CASRPGLSPLTTNEKLFF. The CDR3, as DNA: TGTGCCAGCAGACCCGGACTTTCGCCGCTAACAACTAATGAAAAACTGTTTTTT.

This clone has only one observation. The rearrangement joins TRBV4-1 to TRBJ1-1, with D possibly TRBD1 on 6 matching bases. Germline V gene data show CDR1 as MGHRA and CDR2 as YSYEKL. The CDR3 loop spans 14 amino acids. V gave up 0 bases and J gave up 11 bases, with 16 bases separating them. For the CDR3, the DNA is TGCGCCAGCAGCCAAGAAGGCGGCAGGGGTGAGGCTTTCTTT. Translated: CASSQEGGRGEAFF.

The chain combines TRBV11-2 with TRBJ1-1, with a weak D call TRBD1 (5 bases). In germline, CDR1 is SGHAT, CDR2 FQNNGV. V lost 5 bases and J lost 4, with 14 bases in between. The CDR3 is 14 amino acids. CDR3 sequence reads: CASSVRVVGTEAFF. As DNA, the CDR3 is TGTGCCAGCAGCGTCAGGGTTGTCGGCACTGAAGCTTTCTTT.

The V gene is TRBV5-4, the J gene TRBJ2-7; 8 nucleotides line up with TRBD2. This CDR3 region has 15 residues. Germline lookup yields CDR1 SGHNT and CDR2 YYREEE (reference sequence). V dropped 4 bases and J dropped 0; count of bases not matched to a gene: 6. CDR3 region: CASSLGTSTSYEQYF. For the CDR3, the DNA is TGTGCCAGCAGCCTGGGGACTAGTACCTCCTACGAGCAGTACTTC.

This rearrangement joins TRBV9 to TRBJ2-5, with 7 bases aligning to TRBD2. With 4 bases clipped from V and 5 bases from J, the junction kept 11 bases outside the gene matches. CDR1 is SGDLS, CDR2 YYNGEE, per germline. The CDR3 is made up of 15 amino acids. The CDR3 coding sequence is TGTGCCAGCAGCCCAACATTGGGGGGAGGGGAGACCCAGTACTTC. It yields the protein CASSPTLGGGETQYF.

The sample holds a few counts of this clone. This chain joins TRBV6-6 and TRBJ1-5; possibly TRBD1 for D (5 bases). Germline CDR1 reads MNHNY; CDR2 reads SVGAGI (reference sequence). Trimming took off 5 bases at V and 4 bases at J, with 18 bases between the two ends. This CDR3 region has 16 residues. This chain's CDR3 is CASSHGVGRVNQPQHF. The CDR3 DNA reads as TGTGCCAGCAGTCACGGCGTTGGCAGGGTTAATCAGCCCCAGCATTTT.

V gene TRBV30 combines with J gene TRBJ2-7; TRBD2 agrees at 7 bases. From germline, CDR1 is GTSNPN and CDR2 SVGIG (reference sequence). J was trimmed by 2 bases and V by 7 bases; bases with no gene match: 14. CDR3 length equals 15 residues. The CDR3 region is CASVRTGGNTYEQYF. The CDR3 coding sequence is TGTGCCTCGGTGAGGACCGGGGGGAATACCTACGAGCAGTACTTC.

V gene TRBV27 combines with J gene TRBJ2-5; 7 positions agree with TRBD1. The V segment lost 5 bases and the J segment 6 bases; nucleotides outside the gene matches: 9. This CDR3 is 14 amino acids long. Germline V gene lookup returns CDR1 MNHEY and CDR2 SMNVEV (reference sequence). The CDR3 is CASSTAGTEKTQYF. The CDR3, as DNA: TGTGCCAGCAGTACCGCCGGGACAGAGAAGACCCAGTACTTC.